This record concerns one T cell receptor beta chain sequence. This sample is drawn from a study of blood T cell repertoires in COVID-19. The repertoire was sequenced with immunoSEQ multiplex PCR; TCRdb's copy has only in-frame clones and lacks some. In the table there are around 250,000 clones, approximately 89% of which are singletons. This CDR3 has 15 amino acids. The germline V gene encodes CDR1 MDHEN and CDR2 SYDVKM. Trimming removed 4 bases at V and 5 bases at J, with 18 bases between. Sample: peripheral blood. This receptor was identified in a woman aged 70-85 years with COVID-19, enrolled during active disease. This chain uses TRBV28 with TRBJ2-7; D unclear. The CDR3 loop is CASSSTVPLRNEQYF. The CDR3 nucleotides are TGTGCCAGCAGTTCTACAGTGCCTTTAAGGAACGAGCAGTACTTC. The full variable domain, its missing parts supplied by reference TRBV28 and TRBJ2-7, is DVKVTQSSRYLVKRTGEKVFLECVQDMDHENMFWYRQDPGLGLRLIYFSYDVKMKEKGDIPEGYSVSREKKERFSLILESASTNQTSMYLCASSSTVPLRNEQYFGPGTRLTVT.